This T cell receptor beta chain was sequenced for a study of blood T cell repertoires in COVID-19. Overall study context: PBMCs, B-cell-depleted T cells, or T cells provided the cDNA or gDNA that made up the material.

Living in 24 US areas, the participants were between roughly 18 and 90 years of age. Cohort allocation depended upon clinical history that participants reported. Profiling relied on immunoSEQ multiplex PCR, and the TCRdb table lists in-frame clones only, not all of them. Of 200,000 or so clones in the sample, roughly 88% were seen once. There are 17 residues in the CDR3. Trimming at V came to 4 bases and at J to 7 bases, leaving 13 bases not matched to a gene. The germline CDR1 and CDR2 sequences are SGHRS and YFSETQ. V and J are TRBV5-1 and TRBJ2-2, with 10 nucleotides matching TRBD2. The material sequenced was PBMCs or T cells enriched from blood (not recorded which). The clonotype comes from a woman aged 40 to 50 with acute COVID-19. CDR3 bases: TGCGCCAGCAGCACAAACCCGGGACTAGCGTCCCTCGGGGAGCTGTTTTTT. Protein product: CASSTNPGLASLGELFF.